The entry below describes one TCR beta chain. This clone appeared once. There is no known antigen for this receptor. Base qualities were left out, and no much larger clone turns up one base away. V is cut by 5 bases and J by 3 bases, and the space between the germline ends is 19 bases. Inclusive of the bounding cysteine and phenylalanine, the CDR3 is 16 residues long. The retained sequence is limited to the CDR3, 48 bases, with the frame set at the first base. CDR1 and CDR2 are drawn from the germline V gene: MDHEN, SYDVKM. The data were obtained in a study of blood T cell repertoires in COVID-19 (TCRdb year 2020). Regarding the study in general: Samples covering the acute and convalescent phases of COVID-19 were provided by collaborators in the United States, Italy and Spain. The repertoires were released in a freely available public database intended as a resource for research on the immune response to SARS-CoV-2. Where available, HLA class I and class II types were obtained from metadata supplied by the sample provider rather than from assay-based typing. Samples came from the ongoing ImmuneRACE study (first 160 participants) plus 1,254 subjects from 6 global collaborators. A de-identified subject ID, COVID-19 status, age in years and sex were almost always included in the sample metadata. The material from the prospective study consisted of cDNA or gDNA derived from T cells, B-cell-depleted T cells, or PBMCs. Deeply sampled blood TCRbeta repertoires from subjects exposed to, actively infected with, or recovered from COVID-19 were included in the dataset.

Whole blood was collected in K2EDTA tubes by collaborating institutions according to the institutions' own protocols. For TCRbeta analysis, collaborators shipped samples as frozen whole blood, isolated PBMCs, or DNA extracted from either of those sample types. TCRbeta CDR3 regions were amplified from genomic DNA using the immunoSEQ Assay, a bias-controlled multiplex PCR. Per the original workflow: The number of nucleated cells in each sample was estimated by amplification of reference gene primers within the assay. Sequence reads were collapsed and filtered to measure the absolute abundance of every unique TCRbeta CDR3 rearrangement. For each sample, productive Simpson clonality was calculated as the square root of Simpson's diversity index over productive rearrangements. The source is immuneACCESS, and TCRdb retained only in-frame sequences with V and J called. Part of the clones is not carried over; for the studies checked, unresolved V genes explain less than half of this, and the remainder is unexplained. The DNA was the basis for D and trimming; V, J and clone size are from that table. The sample table lists tens of thousands of clones, approximately 80% of them with a count of one. The ten largest clones represent around 8% of the sample.

Study-wide conclusions, independent of this receptor: The quantity of clinical and demographic metadata differed by source and by participant and was supplied without curation.

The sequenced material came from peripheral blood. The TCR was taken from a human donor in a cohort sampled during active COVID-19. The V gene is TRBV28 and the J gene is TRBJ2-5, with a weak D call of TRBD2 (6 bases match). This receptor has the CDR3 CASSPGTYGGEETQYF. The DNA sequence follows: TGTGCCAGCAGTCCCGGGACTTATGGCGGGGAAGAGACCCAGTACTTC.